Following are 22 T cell receptor beta chains from one sample sequenced in a study of blood T cell repertoires in COVID-19. Generated by immunoSEQ multiplex PCR, the TCRdb table keeps only in-frame clones and is missing some. The repertoire holds about 200,000 clones, with approximately 87% as singletons. Specimen: peripheral blood. All receptors derive from a woman aged 70 to 79 with acute or convalescent COVID-19.

In DNA form, the CDR3 reads TGCGCCAGCAGCTCGGGTCAAGAGGGCCACGAGCAGTACTTC. Its translation: CASSSGQEGHEQYF. The rearrangement uses TRBV5-1 and TRBJ2-7; possible D gene TRBD2, 5 bases. Germline V gene sequence: CDR1 SGHRS, CDR2 YFSETQ. Trimming took off 3 bases at V and 5 bases at J, with 15 bases between the two ends. This CDR3 spans 14 amino acids. Variable domain in full (rest from reference TRBV5-1 and TRBJ2-7): KAGVTQTPRYLIKTRGQQVTLSCSPISGHRSVSWYQQTPGQGLQFLFEYFSETQRNKGNFPGRFSGRQFSNSRSEMNVSTLELGDSALYLCASSSGQEGHEQYFGPGTRLTVT.

The chain carries TRBV10-3 and TRBJ1-4; 7 bases align to TRBD1. The CDR3 consists of 14 residues. The trim removed 5 bases at V and 8 bases at J, leaving 8 bases unmatched. Germline CDR1 ENHRY, CDR2 SYGVKD. CDR3 region: CAISSSGTEEKLFF. Here the CDR3 DNA reads TGTGCCATCAGTTCCTCCGGGACAGAGGAAAAACTGTTTTTT.

The chain recombines TRBV6-2 or TRBV6-3 with TRBJ2-7; 10 positions match TRBD1. From germline, CDR1 is MNHEY and CDR2 SVGEGT. V shed 6 bases and J 3 bases; nucleotides not matched to a gene: 8. The CDR3 has 15 residues. CDR3 sequence reads: CASSWTGGPYYEQYF. The CDR3, as DNA: TGTGCCAGCAGCTGGACAGGGGGACCTTACTACGAGCAGTACTTC.

The rearrangement uses TRBV7-2 and TRBJ1-2; TRBD1 matches at 9 bases. The CDR3 has 14 residues. The trim removed 4 bases at V and 7 bases at J, leaving 7 bases unmatched. Germline loops: CDR1 SGHTA, CDR2 FQGNSA. The CDR3 nucleotides read TGTGCCAGCAGCTGGGACAGGGTCACTCTTGGCTACACCTTC. It is translated as CASSWDRVTLGYTF. The complete variable domain, with remaining parts taken from reference TRBV7-2 and TRBJ1-2, reads GAGVSQSPSNKVTEKGKDVELRCDPISGHTALYWYRQSLGQGLEFLIYFQGNSAPDKSGLPSDRFSAERTGGSVSTLTIQRTQQEDSAVYLCASSWDRVTLGYTFGSGTRLTVV.

The chain uses TRBV18 and TRBJ1-1; D is unresolved. Deletions cut 1 base from V and 3 bases from J, with 12 bases between. CDR1 KGHSH and CDR2 LQKENI come from the germline V gene. The CDR3 covers 15 residues. CDR3 residues: CASSPLAGPDTEAFF. CDR3 DNA sequence: TGTGCCAGCTCACCACTGGCGGGTCCGGACACTGAAGCTTTCTTT.

The CDR3 DNA reads TGTGCCAGCAGTCACGCCGGGACAGGGGGTTTCGGGGAGCTGTTTTTT. Translation gives CASSHAGTGGFGELFF. V is TRBV28 and J is TRBJ2-2; 11 nucleotides agree with TRBD1. Germline CDR1 and CDR2: MDHEN and SYDVKM. V lost 5 bases to trimming and J lost 7 bases; unmatched junction nucleotides: 9. The length of the CDR3 is 16 residues.

The chain couples TRBV7-9 to TRBJ1-1, with TRBD1 matching 8 bases. The germline V gene has CDR1 SEHNR and CDR2 FQNEAQ (reference sequence). This CDR3 contains 14 residues. V lost 1 base to trimming and J lost 9 bases; unmatched junction nucleotides: 7. CDR3 amino acids: CASSLGSTGEKAFF. The DNA of the CDR3 is TGTGCCAGCAGCTTAGGGTCGACAGGGGAAAAAGCTTTCTTT.

This sequence joins TRBV19 and TRBJ1-1; TRBD1 aligns across 7 bases. The CDR3 runs to 13 residues. Looked up from germline, CDR1 is LNHDA and CDR2 is SQIVND (reference sequence). The V segment lost 5 bases and the J segment 3 bases; nucleotides outside the gene matches: 3. CDR3 in DNA: TGTGCCAGTAGTGTTGACAGGGACACTGAAGCTTTCTTT. Translating it yields CASSVDRDTEAFF. Together with reference TRBV19 and TRBJ1-1, the CDR3 gives the full variable domain: DGGITQSPKYLFRKEGQNVTLSCEQNLNHDAMYWYRQDPGQGLRLIYYSQIVNDFQKGDIAEGYSVSREKKESFPLTVTSAQKNPTAFYLCASSVDRDTEAFFGQGTRLTVV.

This rearrangement joins TRBV9 to TRBJ2-1; the D is unclear. The CDR3 runs 13 residues. The germline V gene encodes CDR1 SGDLS and CDR2 YYNGEE. The germline V and J ends were trimmed by 7 bases and 0 bases, with 8 bases remaining between them. The CDR3 reads CASGRSSYNEQFF. The CDR3 nucleotides read TGTGCCAGCGGGCGCAGCTCCTACAATGAGCAGTTCTTC.

This chain links TRBV5-1 with TRBJ2-7, with TRBD1 matching 8 bases. Germline V lookup: CDR1 SGHRS, CDR2 YFSETQ. The CDR3 is made up of 16 amino acids. Trimming at V came to 4 bases and at J to 0 bases, leaving 9 bases not matched to a gene. The CDR3 region is CASSPGRTGRSYEQYF. CDR3 sequence (DNA): TGCGCCAGCAGCCCCGGAAGGACAGGGCGCTCCTACGAGCAGTACTTC.

About this clone itself: Distinct nucleotide sequences in the sample also encode this CDR3. V gene TRBV11-3 combines with J gene TRBJ2-7, with a tentative D call TRBD2 (5 bases). Trimming removed 5 bases from V and 6 bases from J, with 11 bases in between. There are 12 residues in the CDR3. Germline CDR1 reads SGHNT; CDR2 reads YENEEA. For the CDR3, the DNA is TGTGCCAGCAGCCCTACCGGAGGCGAGCAGTACTTC. Translation: CASSPTGGEQYF.

The chain has TRBV7-9 and TRBJ2-5; D is ambiguous. Germline V gene data show CDR1 as SEHNR and CDR2 as FQNEAQ (reference sequence). Trimming took off 5 bases at V and 5 bases at J, with 15 bases between the two ends. The CDR3 spans 14 residues. Written as DNA, the CDR3 is TGTGCCAGCAGCCTAAGCGCCACGTGGGAGACCCAGTACTTC. It specifies CASSLSATWETQYF.

For the CDR3, the DNA is TGTGCCAGCAGTGTGGAGTACACTGAAGCTTTCTTT. Translating it yields CASSVEYTEAFF. This chain connects TRBV2 to TRBJ1-1; D call uncertain. CDR3 length: 12 residues. Trimming cost V 4 bases and J 3 bases, with 6 bases left between them. The germline V gene has CDR1 SNHLY and CDR2 FYNNEI. The variable domain in full, completed from reference TRBV2 and TRBJ1-1, reads EPEVTQTPSHQVTQMGQEVILRCVPISNHLYFYWYRQILGQKVEFLVSFYNNEISEKSEIFDDQFSVERPDGSNFTLKIRSTKLEDSAMYFCASSVEYTEAFFGQGTRLTVV.

This clone appeared a single time. This rearrangement joins TRBV28 to TRBJ1-1, with D perhaps TRBD1 (6 bases). V lost 3 bases to trimming and J lost 10 bases, with 27 bases between them. Looked up from germline, CDR1 is MDHEN and CDR2 is SYDVKM. This CDR3 spans 17 amino acids. Written as DNA, the CDR3 is TGTGCCAGCAGTTTGGCCCCCGGGACACCACCGGGTTTGGGAGCTTTCTTT. It encodes CASSLAPGTPPGLGAFF.

Regarding this clone: Other DNA variants within this sample encode the same CDR3. In nucleotides, the CDR3 is TGTGCCAGCTCATCAATCCTACAAGAGACCCAGTACTTC. It is translated as CASSSILQETQYF. The genes are TRBV18 and TRBJ2-5; D gene unclear. V was trimmed by 5 bases and J by 2 bases, leaving 9 bases between them. Germline V gives CDR1 KGHSH, CDR2 LQKENI. The CDR3 is 13 residues long.

The gene calls are TRBV19 and TRBJ1-2, with D tentatively TRBD1 (6 bases). The CDR3 is made up of 15 amino acids. With 6 bases removed from V and 3 bases from J, the gap between germline ends came to 17 bases. Germline assignment: CDR1 LNHDA and CDR2 SQIVND (reference sequence). The CDR3 DNA is TGTGCCAGTAGGTCCGGACAGACTTGGGACTATGGCTACACCTTC. Amino acids: CASRSGQTWDYGYTF.

The chain joins TRBV5-1 to TRBJ1-1; a weak D match, TRBD1 (5 bases). Trimming removed 2 bases at V and 4 bases at J, with 9 bases between. This CDR3 comprises 13 residues. Looked up from germline, CDR1 is SGHRS and CDR2 is YFSETQ. This CDR3 reads CASSLLGGTEAFF. CDR3 sequence (DNA): TGCGCCAGCAGCTTACTCGGGGGCACTGAAGCTTTCTTT.

The V gene is TRBV6-5, the J gene TRBJ1-5, with a tentative D call TRBD1 (5 bases). V shed 5 bases and J shed 2 bases, with 13 bases lying between them. There are 15 residues in the CDR3. The germline V gene has CDR1 MNHEY and CDR2 SVGAGI. CDR3 DNA sequence: TGTGCCAGCAGTCCGACCCAAGGGGGCAATCAGCCCCAGCATTTT. Translated: CASSPTQGGNQPQHF.

The CDR3 loop is CASSFSYEQYF. Here the CDR3 DNA reads TGTGCCAGCAGTTTCAGCTACGAGCAGTACTTC. The genes are TRBV12-3 or TRBV12-4 and TRBJ2-7; D uncertain. The V and J ends lost 3 bases and 3 bases respectively, with 3 bases between them. The CDR3 length is 11 residues.

This clone was seen a handful of times. The chain carries TRBV18 and TRBJ1-4, with 8 nucleotides matching TRBD1. With 6 bases clipped from V and 5 bases from J, the junction kept 2 bases outside the gene matches. Germline CDR1 and CDR2: KGHSH and LQKENI. The CDR3 is 13 residues long. CDR3 in DNA: TGTGCCAGCTCGGACAGGGACAATGAAAAACTGTTTTTT. Translating gives CASSDRDNEKLFF. The complete variable domain, with remaining parts taken from reference TRBV18 and TRBJ1-4, reads NAGVMQNPRHLVRRRGQEARLRCSPMKGHSHVYWYRQLPEEGLKFMVYLQKENIIDESGMPKERFSAEFPKEGPSILRIQQVVRGDSAAYFCASSDRDNEKLFFGSGTQLSVL.

The gene calls are TRBV3-1 (or the pseudogene TRBV3-2) and TRBJ2-7; D perhaps matches TRBD1 (6 bases). Per the germline V gene, CDR1 is LGHDT and CDR2 is YNNKEL (reference sequence). Trimming stripped 1 base from V and 1 base from J, with 8 bases between. This CDR3 region has 14 residues. This CDR3 is CASSQVTGSYEQYF. CDR3 DNA: TGTGCCAGCAGCCAAGTGACAGGATCCTACGAGCAGTACTTC.

The chain combines TRBV4-3 with TRBJ1-2, with 10 bases identical to TRBD1. This CDR3 region has 17 residues. CDR1 is LGHNA and CDR2 is YSLEER in the germline V gene. The ends lost 4 bases at V and 1 base at J; junction bases unmatched: 9. CDR3 nucleotides: TGCGCCAGCAGCCCCGGGACAGGGGTCCCCCTTAACTATGGCTACACCTTC. Its protein is CASSPGTGVPLNYGYTF.